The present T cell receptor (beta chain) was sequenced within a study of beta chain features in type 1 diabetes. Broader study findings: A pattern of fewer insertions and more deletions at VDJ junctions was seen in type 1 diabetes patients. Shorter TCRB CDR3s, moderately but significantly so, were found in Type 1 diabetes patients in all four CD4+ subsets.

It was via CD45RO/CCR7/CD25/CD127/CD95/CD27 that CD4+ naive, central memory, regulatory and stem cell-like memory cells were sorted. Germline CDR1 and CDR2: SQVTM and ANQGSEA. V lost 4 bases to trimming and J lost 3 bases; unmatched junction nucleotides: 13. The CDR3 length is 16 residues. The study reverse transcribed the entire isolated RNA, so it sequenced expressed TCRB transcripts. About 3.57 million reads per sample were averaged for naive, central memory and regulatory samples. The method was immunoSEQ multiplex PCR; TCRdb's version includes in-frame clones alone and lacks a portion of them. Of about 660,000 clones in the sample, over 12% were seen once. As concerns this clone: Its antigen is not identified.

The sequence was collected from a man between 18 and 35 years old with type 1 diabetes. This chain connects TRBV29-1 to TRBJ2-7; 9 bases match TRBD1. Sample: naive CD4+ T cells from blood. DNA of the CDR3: TGCAGCGTTGGCCCCATAGGGGGACAGGGTATCTACGAGCAGTACTTC. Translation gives CSVGPIGGQGIYEQYF.